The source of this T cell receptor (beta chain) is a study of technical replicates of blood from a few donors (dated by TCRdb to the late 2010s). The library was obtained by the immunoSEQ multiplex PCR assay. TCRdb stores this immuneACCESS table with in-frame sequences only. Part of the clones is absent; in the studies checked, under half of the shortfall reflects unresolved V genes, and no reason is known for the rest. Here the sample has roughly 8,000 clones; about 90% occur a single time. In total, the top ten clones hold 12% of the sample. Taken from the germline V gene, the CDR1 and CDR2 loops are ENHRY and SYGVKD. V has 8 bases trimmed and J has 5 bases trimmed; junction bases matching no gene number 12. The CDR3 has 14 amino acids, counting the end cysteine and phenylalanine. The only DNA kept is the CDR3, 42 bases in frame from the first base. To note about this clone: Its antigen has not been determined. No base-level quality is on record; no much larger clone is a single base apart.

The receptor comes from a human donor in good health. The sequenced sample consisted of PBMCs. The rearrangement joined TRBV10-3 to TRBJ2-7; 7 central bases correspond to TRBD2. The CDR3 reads CAIAKGGSSDEQYF. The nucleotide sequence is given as TGTGCCATCGCCAAGGGAGGGAGCAGTGACGAGCAGTACTTC.